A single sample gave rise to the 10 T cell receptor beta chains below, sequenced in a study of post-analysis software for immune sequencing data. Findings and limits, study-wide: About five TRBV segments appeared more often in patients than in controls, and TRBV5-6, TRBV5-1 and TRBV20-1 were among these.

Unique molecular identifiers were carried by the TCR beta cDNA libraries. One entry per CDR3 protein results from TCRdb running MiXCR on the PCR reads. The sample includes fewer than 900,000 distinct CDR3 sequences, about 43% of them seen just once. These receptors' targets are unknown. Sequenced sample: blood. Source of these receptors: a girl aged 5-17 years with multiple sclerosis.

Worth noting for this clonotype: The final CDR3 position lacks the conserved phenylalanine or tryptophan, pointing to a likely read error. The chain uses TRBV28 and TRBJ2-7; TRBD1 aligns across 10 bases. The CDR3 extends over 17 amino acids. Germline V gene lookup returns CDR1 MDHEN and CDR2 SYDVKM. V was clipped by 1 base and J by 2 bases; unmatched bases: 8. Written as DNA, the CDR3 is TGTGCCAGCAGTTTATATAGGACAGGGGGATCCCCCTACGAGCAGTACTGC. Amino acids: CASSLYRTGGSPYEQYC.

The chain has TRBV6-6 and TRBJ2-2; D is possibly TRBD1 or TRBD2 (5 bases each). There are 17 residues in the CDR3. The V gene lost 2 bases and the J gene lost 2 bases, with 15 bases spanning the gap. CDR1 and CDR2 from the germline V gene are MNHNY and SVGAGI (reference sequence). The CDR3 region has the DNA TGTGCCAGCAGTTACCGGTCGGGACGGACTAACACCGGGGAGCTGTTTTTT. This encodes CASSYRSGRTNTGELFF.

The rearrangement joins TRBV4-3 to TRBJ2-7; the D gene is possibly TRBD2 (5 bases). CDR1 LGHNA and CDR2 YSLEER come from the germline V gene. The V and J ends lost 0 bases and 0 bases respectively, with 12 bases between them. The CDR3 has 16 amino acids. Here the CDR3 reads CASSQDVGISSYEQYF. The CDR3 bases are TGCGCCAGCAGCCAAGATGTCGGGATCAGCTCCTACGAGCAGTACTTC.

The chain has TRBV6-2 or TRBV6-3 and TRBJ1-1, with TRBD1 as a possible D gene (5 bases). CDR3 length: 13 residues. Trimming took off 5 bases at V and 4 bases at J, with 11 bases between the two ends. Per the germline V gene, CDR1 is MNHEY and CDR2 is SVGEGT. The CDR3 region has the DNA TGTGCCAGCAGTAACCCGGGGGGCACTGAAGCTTTCTTT. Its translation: CASSNPGGTEAFF.

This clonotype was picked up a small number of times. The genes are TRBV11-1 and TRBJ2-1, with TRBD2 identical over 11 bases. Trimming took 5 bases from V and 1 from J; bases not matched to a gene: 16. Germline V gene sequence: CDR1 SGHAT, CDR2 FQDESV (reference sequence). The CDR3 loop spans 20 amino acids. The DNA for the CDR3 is TGTGCCAGCAGCCCAGGGGCGGGACTAGCGGCCCCGGAGTCCTACAATGAGCAGTTCTTC. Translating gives CASSPGAGLAAPESYNEQFF.

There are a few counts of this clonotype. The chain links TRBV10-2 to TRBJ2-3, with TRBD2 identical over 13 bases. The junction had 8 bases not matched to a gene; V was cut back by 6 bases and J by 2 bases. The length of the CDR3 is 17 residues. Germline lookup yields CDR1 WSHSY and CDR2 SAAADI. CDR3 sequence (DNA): TGCGCCAGCAGAGGACTAGCGGGAGCCCCACACACAGATACGCAGTATTTT. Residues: CASRGLAGAPHTDTQYF.

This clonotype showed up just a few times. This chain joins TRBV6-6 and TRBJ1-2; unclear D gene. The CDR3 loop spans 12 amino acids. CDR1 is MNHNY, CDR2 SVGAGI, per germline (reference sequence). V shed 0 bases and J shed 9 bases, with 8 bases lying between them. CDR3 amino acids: CASSYSRDSYTF. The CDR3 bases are TGTGCCAGCAGTTACTCTAGGGATAGCTACACCTTC.

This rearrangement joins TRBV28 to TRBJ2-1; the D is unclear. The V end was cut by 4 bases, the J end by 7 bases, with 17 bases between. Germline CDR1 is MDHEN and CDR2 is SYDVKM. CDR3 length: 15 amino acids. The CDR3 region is CASSWAVWGTNEQFF. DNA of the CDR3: TGTGCCAGCAGTTGGGCCGTTTGGGGTACGAATGAGCAGTTCTTC.

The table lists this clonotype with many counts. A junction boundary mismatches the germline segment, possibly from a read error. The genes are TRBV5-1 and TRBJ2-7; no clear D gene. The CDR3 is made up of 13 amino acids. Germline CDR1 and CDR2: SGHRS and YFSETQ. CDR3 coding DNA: TGTGCCAGCAGCCTTGCACCATCCTACGAGCAGTACTTC. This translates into CASSLAPSYEQYF. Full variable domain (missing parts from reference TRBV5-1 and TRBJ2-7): KAGVTQTPRYLIKTRGQQVTLSCSPISGHRSVSWYQQTPGQGLQFLFEYFSETQRNKGNFPGRFSGRQFSNSRSEMNVSTLELGDSALYLCASSLAPSYEQYFGPGTRLTVT.

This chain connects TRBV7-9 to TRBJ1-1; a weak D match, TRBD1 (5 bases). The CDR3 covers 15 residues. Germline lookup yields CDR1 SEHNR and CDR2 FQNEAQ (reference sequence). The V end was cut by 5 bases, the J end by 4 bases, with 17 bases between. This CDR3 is CASSPSLGEGTEAFF. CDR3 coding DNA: TGTGCCAGCAGCCCCTCATTAGGGGAGGGCACTGAAGCTTTCTTT.